This T cell receptor (beta chain) was retrieved from a study of blood T cell repertoires in COVID-19. Germline values: CDR1 SQVTM, CDR2 ANQGSEA. V gave up 6 bases and J gave up 9 bases, with 12 bases separating them. The CDR3 consists of 11 residues. Using immunoSEQ multiplex PCR, the repertoire was profiled, and TCRdb retains in-frame clones only, with some absent. Of around 120,000 clones in the sample, approximately 86% were seen once. Participants reported their clinical history, and cohort assignment relied on those reports. Donors in Cohort 3 counted as recovered after two negative PCRs, clearance, or symptom resolution.

The origin of this receptor is a woman between 45 and 65 years old who had recovered from COVID-19. Sequenced input: PBMCs or T cells enriched from blood (not recorded which). The chain has TRBV29-1 and TRBJ2-1, with D unresolved. CDR3 in amino acids: CSVSGFGEQFF. The CDR3 DNA follows: TGCAGCGTCTCAGGTTTCGGTGAGCAGTTCTTC.